The source of this T cell receptor beta chain is a study of Graves' ophthalmopathy and Graves' hyperthyroidism (dated by TCRdb to 2017 to 2018). In the study overall: Peripheral blood was collected at initial diagnosis, before any treatment. TCR beta repertoire signatures were used to distinguish Graves' ophthalmopathy from Graves' hyperthyroidism and to predict progression to ophthalmopathy. In total, 135 blood samples were TCR-sequenced: fewer than 50 ophthalmopathy, some 75 hyperthyroidism and roughly 17 hyperthyroidism-to-ophthalmopathy patients. A discovery set of 100 patients (43 ophthalmopathy, under 65 stable hyperthyroidism) was enrolled to explore V-J signatures distinguishing ophthalmopathy from hyperthyroidism. An independent validation cohort comprised 18 hyperthyroidism patients and 15 to 17 patients who later progressed from hyperthyroidism to ophthalmopathy. In about 6 hyperthyroidism patients, T-cell repertoires of thyroid tissue and blood were compared. Following sample collection, hyperthyroidism patients were given methimazole at a starting dose of 30 mg daily, and ophthalmopathy patients were given high-dose intravenous methylprednisolone. Overall results and qualifications from the work: In validation, the model predicted ophthalmopathy progression with about 71% sensitivity and 72.22% specificity; eleven to twelve predicted patients were CT-confirmed with GO in a median of roughly 6.8 months. In cross-validation, the 13-signature model distinguished ophthalmopathy from stable hyperthyroidism with 87.88% sensitivity and 81.08% specificity, while in the test set the corresponding values were approximately 79% and 70%. Most of the expanded thyroid clonotypes with a frequency above 0.001 were also detected in blood, and it was suggested that the thyroid immune response may be reflected by blood repertoires. Sample size was not predetermined statistically, and investigators were not blinded to group allocation.

For repertoire sequencing, the TCR beta CDR3 regions were amplified from RNA transcripts. The first round of RT-PCR was done with HTBI primers and the Qiagen OneStep RT-PCR kit, and was followed by a second round of multiplex PCR, then size selection and purification. Libraries were sequenced paired-end with 100 bp reads on an Illumina HiSeq2000. Per the original workflow: SOAPnuke was used to process the reads, throwing out any read that had adapters, had uncalled bases, had a mean Phred below 15, or lacked an exact constant-primer or identifier match. COPE v1.2.5 was used to merge the high-quality paired reads. Unique nucleotide sequences were defined as clonotypes and aligned to IMGT TRB V, D and J references using MiTCR v1.1. Analysis was restricted to V-J combinations with a frequency above 0.0001, which covered about 99% of repertoires. For each V-J combination, a TCR clonal expansion and chaos score was defined as the ratio of F50 clonal expansion to chaos observed in the TCRdist matrix. Welch's t-statistics and random forest were used to reduce features to about 13 V-J combinations, which were fed into a naive Bayes classifier. The similarity between thyroid and blood repertoires was quantified using the Morisita-Horn index. TCRdb redid the processing of the public reads, applying fastp at Q25 and MiXCR, and retained in-frame beta chains. Entries that share a CDR3 protein sequence are merged under the most common genes and DNA. V and J calls and clone size were set by TCRdb, not the authors. For this sample there are 24,000 or so distinct CDR3 sequences; almost 50% appear just once. Around 6.4% of the sample rests with the top ten.

Hyperthyroidism was defined as stable when no progression to ophthalmopathy occurred within 18 months of follow-up. Hyperthyroidism patients were newly diagnosed, with disease duration under 2 months, and aged 18 to 65 years. Patients were excluded if they had other autoimmune diseases, uncontrolled infections, pregnancy or lactation. Clinical symptoms, serum thyroxine, TRAb, thyroid ultrasound and orbital computed tomography formed the basis of the diagnosis. Ficoll-Paque density gradient centrifugation was used to isolate PBMCs from approximately 11 ml of fresh peripheral blood. Total RNA was extracted using Trizol reagent, and RNA quality was checked on an Agilent 2100 Bioanalyzer. This clonotype was detected only once. Which antigen it targets is not known. It has no much larger one-base neighbor in the sample; base qualities were not kept. Evidence from a single read is weak. As encoded in the germline V gene, CDR1 is SGHVS while CDR2 is FQNEAQ. Trimmed from V: 5 bases; trimmed from J: 5 bases; junction bases lacking a gene match: 5. The CDR3 runs 15 residues from the cysteine to the phenylalanine. Of all the DNA, just the CDR3 is kept, 45 bases in frame from base 1.

Sequencing was carried out using peripheral blood. Here the chain combines TRBV7-8 and TRBJ2-1; 11 middle bases align to TRBD2. The TCR was taken from an adult woman with stable Graves' hyperthyroidism. CDR3 sequence: CASSIASGRNNEQFF. At the DNA level, the sequence is TGTGCCAGCAGCATCGCTAGCGGGAGGAACAATGAGCAGTTCTTC.